The clone carrying this T cell receptor beta chain was found a few times. This sample stems from a study of blood T cell repertoires in COVID-19. How the authors handled the data: Reference gene primer amplification gave estimated nucleated cell counts. The protocol was immunoSEQ multiplex PCR, while the TCRdb copy is restricted to in-frame clones and leaves out a portion. V, J and clone size reflect that table, while D and trimming were determined from the DNA. This sample has roughly 440,000 clones, with approximately 89% found just once. The CDR3 extends over 16 amino acids. Germline V gene sequence: CDR1 MNHNS, CDR2 SASEGT. V lost 8 bases and J 1 base, leaving 20 bases between the germline ends.

This receptor was obtained from a woman between 50 and 59 years old with COVID-19, enrolled during active disease. The chain joins TRBV6-1 to TRBJ1-1; D gene ambiguous. The source material was peripheral blood. The chain's CDR3 is CASGGRLLTSNTEAFF. CDR3 nucleotides: TGTGCCAGCGGTGGGAGACTCCTTACGTCGAACACTGAAGCTTTCTTT.